This paragraph reports one T cell receptor (beta chain). Its antigen is undetermined. These data are taken from a study of cytomegalovirus exposure and HLA in healthy donors. In the PCR, 60 Vbeta and 13 Jbeta primers were used. Only in-frame clones appear in the TCRdb table, and some are missing; sequencing was by immunoSEQ multiplex PCR. The data hold more than 95,000 clones, with nearly 80% observed a single time. Unrecorded immune exposure was likely among donors, who were nominally healthy when sampled. Study-wide results and caveats: A prior analysis recorded that most TCR beta V segments were productive about 90% or about 30% of the time. A further, later analysis showed that HLA-associated TCR beta chains (compared with equally common others) were more clonally expanded.

In germline, CDR1 is MGHRA, CDR2 YSYEKL. V shed 2 bases, J shed 5 bases, and the junction held 9 bases outside the gene matches. The CDR3 contains 17 residues. The TCR was taken from a woman between 35 and 50 years old in good health and CMV-seronegative. The chain joins TRBV4-1 to TRBJ2-3; TRBD2 aligns across 11 bases. Sequenced input: PBMCs. The DNA for the CDR3 is TGCGCCAGCAGCCAACCCACTAGCGGGAGAACCGGAGATACGCAGTATTTT. Protein sequence: CASSQPTSGRTGDTQYF.